This TCR beta chain is from a study of CXCR3-negative and CXCR3-positive naive CD8 T cells. TRB cDNA was prepared as libraries by UMI-labeled 5' RACE. TCRdb reanalyzed the 5' RACE reads and collapses them to one entry per CDR3 protein, without DNA. The listing contains about 92,000 distinct CDR3 sequences. The CDR3 contains 15 residues. Germline CDR1 is SGHTA and CDR2 is FQGNSA. The receptor was derived from a human donor in good health. Some clones in this sample may be carry-over from other donors' samples. The V call is TRBV7-2, the J call TRBJ2-7; no DNA is available, so the TRBD2 call from TCRdb remains unchecked. The sequenced sample was naive CXCR3- CD8+ T cells from blood. Noted subset: CD45RO-CCR7+CD27+CD95- naive CD8+ T cells lacking CXCR3 (TNR3-). CDR3 sequence reads: CASSLHSGSSYEQYF.